The 20 T cell receptor beta chains given below trace back to one sample, sequenced in a study of blood T cell repertoires in COVID-19. Measured with immunoSEQ multiplex PCR; TCRdb has only the in-frame clones, and not every one. The sample yields 400,000 to 450,000 clones, 70% to 90% seen once. Sequenced: peripheral blood. The receptors come from a woman aged 30 to 39 with active or convalescent COVID-19.

The chain employs TRBV5-8 and TRBJ1-2, with 7 bases identical to TRBD1. Trimming took 4 bases from V and 8 from J; bases not matched to a gene: 14. The CDR3 spans 15 residues. Germline CDR1 reads SGHTS; CDR2 reads YDEGEE. The CDR3 DNA reads as TGTGCCAGCAGCGCTGACAGGCCCGAGGGGGCCGGCTACACCTTC. Its protein product is CASSADRPEGAGYTF.

This sequence joins TRBV3-1 (or the pseudogene TRBV3-2) and TRBJ1-1; D is possibly TRBD1 (6 bases). The CDR3 length is 14 residues. V lost 9 bases and J lost 1, with 15 bases in between. The germline CDR1 and CDR2 sequences are LGHDT and YNNKEL (reference sequence). CDR3 in DNA: TGTGCCAGTGGACAGCATGGTGAGAACACTGAAGCTTTCTTT. It encodes CASGQHGENTEAFF.

This clone was seen only once. The chain couples TRBV6-6 to TRBJ1-3; tentatively, D is TRBD1 (5 bases). The ends were cut back, 5 bases at V and 6 bases at J, with 11 bases in the middle. Germline CDR1 is MNHNY and CDR2 is SVGAGI (reference sequence). This CDR3 contains 13 residues. The CDR3 loop reads CASSRQGENTIYF. CDR3 in DNA: TGTGCCAGCAGTCGGCAGGGCGAAAACACCATATATTTT.

The J gene is TRBJ2-7, the V gene TRBV6-1; TRBD1 is a possible D gene (6 bases). Trimming cost V 1 base and J 2 bases, with 15 bases left between them. The CDR3 totals 16 residues. In germline, CDR1 is MNHNS, CDR2 SASEGT. For the CDR3, the DNA is TGTGCCAGCAGTGAAGAGTCAACAGGGATAGCCTACGAGCAGTACTTC. This codes for CASSEESTGIAYEQYF.

This sequence joins TRBV19 and TRBJ1-2; 7 bases are a match to TRBD1. Germline loops: CDR1 LNHDA, CDR2 SQIVND (reference sequence). The CDR3 is 19 residues long. With V trimmed by 1 base and J by 0 bases, 14 bases remained unmatched. The CDR3 DNA sequence: TGTGCCAGTAGTATAGGCCCCACAGGGGCTGGACGGACTAACTATGGCTACACCTTC. Translating it yields CASSIGPTGAGRTNYGYTF.

The chain employs TRBV3-1 (or the pseudogene TRBV3-2) and TRBJ1-3; possibly TRBD1 for D (5 bases). The CDR3 contains 15 residues. Per germline, CDR1 LGHDT and CDR2 YNNKEL (reference sequence). V was shortened by 3 bases and J by 4 bases, with 13 bases between the two germline ends. In DNA form, the CDR3 reads TGTGCCAGCAGCCAGCCTGTGGGGCCGGGAAACACCATATATTTT. Its translation is CASSQPVGPGNTIYF.

This chain connects TRBV3-1 (or the pseudogene TRBV3-2) to TRBJ2-5; possibly TRBD2 for D (5 bases). V was clipped by 2 bases and J by 5 bases, with 15 bases between them. This CDR3 contains 15 residues. Germline loops: CDR1 LGHDT, CDR2 YNNKEL (reference sequence). CDR3 DNA sequence: TGTGCCAGCAGCCAAAAAAAAATAAGGAGGGAGACCCAGTACTTC. This gives the protein CASSQKKIRRETQYF.

The genes are TRBV5-8 and TRBJ2-2, with 7 bases identical to TRBD2. CDR3 length: 15 amino acids. The V gene's germline CDR1 is SGHTS and CDR2 YDEGEE. Losses at the gene ends were 1 base for V and 1 base for J; bases not matched to a gene: 1. The CDR3 DNA sequence: TGTGCCAGCAGCTTGATAGCGGGGAACACCGGGGAGCTGTTTTTT. Amino acid sequence: CASSLIAGNTGELFF.

The CDR3 is CASSQQRTGRNEQFF. CDR3 bases: TGTGCCAGTTCCCAACAAAGGACAGGGAGGAATGAGCAGTTCTTC. The chain joins TRBV19 to TRBJ2-1; 8 bases map to TRBD1. J lost 7 bases, V lost 8 bases, and 13 bases had no gene match. From germline, CDR1 is LNHDA and CDR2 SQIVND (reference sequence). This CDR3 is 15 amino acids long. Using reference TRBV19 and TRBJ2-1 for the parts outside the CDR3, the full variable domain is DGGITQSPKYLFRKEGQNVTLSCEQNLNHDAMYWYRQDPGQGLRLIYYSQIVNDFQKGDIAEGYSVSREKKESFPLTVTSAQKNPTAFYLCASSQQRTGRNEQFFGPGTRLTVL.

V usage is TRBV4-2 and J usage is TRBJ1-2; a possible D gene is TRBD1 (5 bases). Germline loops: CDR1 LGHNA, CDR2 YNFKEQ. V shed 3 bases and J shed 1 base, with 15 bases lying between them. The CDR3 consists of 16 residues. This CDR3 is CASSQGWTSGNYGYTF. The CDR3 DNA reads as TGTGCCAGCAGCCAGGGATGGACATCCGGTAACTATGGCTACACCTTC.

The chain carries TRBV7-6 and TRBJ2-6, with TRBD1 matching 8 bases. This CDR3 is built from 18 residues. Trimming at V came to 5 bases and at J to 1 base, leaving 10 bases not matched to a gene. In germline, CDR1 is SGHVS, CDR2 FNYEAQ. The CDR3 DNA sequence: TGTGCCAGCAGCCCCTCAGGACAGGGAGTTTCTGGGGCCAACGTCCTGACTTTC. Translating gives CASSPSGQGVSGANVLTF.

The chain is built from TRBV4-1 and TRBJ1-2, with TRBD1 identical over 10 bases. The CDR3 runs to 15 residues. Germline V gene data show CDR1 as MGHRA and CDR2 as YSYEKL. J gave up 4 bases and V 3 bases, and 5 bases lay outside the gene matches. CDR3 sequence reads: CASSQRTGGAYGYTF. In DNA, the CDR3 is TGCGCCAGCAGCCAGAGGACAGGGGGAGCCTATGGCTACACCTTC.

The V call is TRBV7-9, the J call TRBJ1-1; tentative D call: TRBD1 (5 bases). The V and J ends lost 5 bases and 0 bases respectively, with 13 bases between them. The CDR3 extends over 15 amino acids. The germline V gene has CDR1 SEHNR and CDR2 FQNEAQ (reference sequence). The CDR3 protein is CASSPVGGMNTEAFF. CDR3 bases: TGTGCCAGCAGCCCAGTCGGGGGGATGAACACTGAAGCTTTCTTT.

V usage is TRBV10-3 and J usage is TRBJ1-1; 10 bases line up with TRBD1. The CDR3 length is 16 residues. Per germline, CDR1 ENHRY and CDR2 SYGVKD. V shed 6 bases and J 3 bases; nucleotides not matched to a gene: 10. The CDR3 reads CAIRTGGGRVDTEAFF. The CDR3 nucleotides are TGTGCCATCAGGACAGGGGGCGGGCGGGTTGACACTGAAGCTTTCTTT.

The V gene is TRBV3-1 (or the pseudogene TRBV3-2), the J gene TRBJ2-7, with TRBD2 as a possible D gene (5 bases). Trimming took off 2 bases at V and 5 bases at J, with 13 bases between the two ends. This CDR3 is built from 14 residues. CDR1 and CDR2 from the germline V gene are LGHDT and YNNKEL (reference sequence). CDR3 residues: CASSQRGGSHEQYF. The CDR3 DNA sequence: TGTGCCAGCAGCCAACGGGGTGGTTCGCACGAGCAGTACTTC.

V and J are TRBV3-1 (or the pseudogene TRBV3-2) and TRBJ2-2; 11 bases line up with TRBD2. V lost 1 base to trimming and J lost 2 bases; unmatched junction nucleotides: 9. The CDR3 is 19 amino acids. Germline CDR1 LGHDT, CDR2 YNNKEL (reference sequence). The CDR3 spells CASSQGNSGRADNTGELFF. The DNA of the CDR3 is TGTGCCAGCAGCCAAGGCAATAGCGGGAGGGCCGATAACACCGGGGAGCTGTTTTTT.

The rearrangement links TRBV27 to TRBJ1-3, with unresolved D. Per the germline V gene, CDR1 is MNHEY and CDR2 is SMNVEV (reference sequence). CDR3 length: 15 residues. The V end was cut by 6 bases, the J end by 0 bases, with 12 bases between. This chain's CDR3 is CASSPTVNSGNTIYF. CDR3 sequence (DNA): TGTGCCAGCAGCCCTACAGTGAACTCTGGAAACACCATATATTTT.

The chain links TRBV13 to TRBJ1-6; D possibly corresponds to TRBD1 (5 bases). CDR1 and CDR2 from the germline V gene are PRHDT and FYEKMQ (reference sequence). V lost 4 bases and J 4 bases, leaving 14 bases between the germline ends. The CDR3 length is 16 residues. The CDR3 spells CASSSTADTYNSPLHF. As DNA, the CDR3 is TGTGCCAGCAGCTCCACGGCGGACACTTATAATTCACCCCTCCACTTT. Drawing the rest from reference TRBV13 and TRBJ1-6, the complete variable domain is AAGVIQSPRHLIKEKRETATLKCYPIPRHDTVYWYQQGPGQDPQFLISFYEKMQSDKGSIPDRFSAQQFSDYHSELNMSSLELGDSALYFCASSSTADTYNSPLHFGNGTRLTVT.

The chain joins TRBV10-2 to TRBJ2-1, with D maybe TRBD2 (6 bases). There are 14 residues in the CDR3. The germline gives CDR1 WSHSY, CDR2 SAAADI. Trimming took off 5 bases at V and 4 bases at J, with 12 bases between the two ends. CDR3 amino acids: CASSRASAYNEQFF. CDR3 nucleotide sequence: TGCGCCAGCAGTAGGGCTAGCGCTTACAATGAGCAGTTCTTC.

This clone was observed a single time. V is TRBV6-2 or TRBV6-3 and J is TRBJ2-3, with 8 nucleotides matching TRBD1. V gave up 3 bases and J gave up 4 bases; unmatched junction bases: 6. The CDR3 is 15 residues long. CDR1 is MNHEY, CDR2 SVGEGT, per germline. In nucleotides, the CDR3 is TGTGCCAGCAGTTATAGACAGGGGTTGTCAGATACGCAGTATTTT. As protein: CASSYRQGLSDTQYF.